This T cell receptor (beta chain) was recorded in a study of blood T cell repertoires in COVID-19. Study at large: The study drew acute and convalescent COVID-19 samples from the United States, Italy and Spain.

This clone occurred once. Methods used by the authors: Quantification of nucleated cells was approximated via reference gene primer amplification. Produced via immunoSEQ multiplex PCR; TCRdb's table is partial and in-frame only. That table gives V, J and clone size, and the DNA gave D and trimming. The repertoire includes over 65,000 clones, around 81% of them detected once, and around 40% sits in the top ten. This sequence originates from an elderly man with acute or convalescent COVID-19. Specimen: peripheral blood.

CDR3 nucleotides: TGTGCCAGCAACAGGGAACTGCAGGGTTACGAGCAGTACTTC. It codes for CASNRELQGYEQYF. The chain is built from TRBV6-5 and TRBJ2-7, with a possible D match to TRBD1 (6 bases). The CDR3 runs 14 residues. Germline V gene data show CDR1 as MNHEY and CDR2 as SVGAGI. Trimming shortened V by 7 bases and J by 4 bases, and 17 bases separated the two germline ends.